These 31 T cell receptor beta chains were all obtained from the same sample, sequenced in a study of cytomegalovirus exposure and HLA in healthy donors listed by TCRdb under 2017. The receptor library was made with the immunoSEQ multiplex PCR assay. For the multiplex PCR, a mixture combining 60 forward primers for TCR Vbeta segments and 13 reverse primers for TCR Jbeta segments was used. TCRdb limited this immuneACCESS table to in-frame rearrangements with V and J called. A share of clones is missing; checked studies link under half to unresolved V genes, and the rest is unexplained. For this sample the table gives 200,000 to 250,000 clones, of which over 65% were detected only once. The top ten clones comprise 1.3% of the sample. The sequenced material came from PBMCs. Receptors were obtained from a human donor in good health.

To note about this clone: In the same sample, other DNA sequences code for this CDR3. V gene TRBV7-9 combines with J gene TRBJ1-3, with unresolved D. Trimming left V 5 bases short and J 4 bases short, with 6 bases between. Germline V CDR1 and CDR2: SEHNR, FQNEAQ (reference sequence). This CDR3 contains 12 residues. CDR3 loop: CASSPSGNTIYF. DNA for the CDR3: TGTGCCAGCAGCCCAAGCGGAAACACCATATATTTT. Based on the CDR3 plus reference TRBV7-9 and TRBJ1-3, the full variable domain is DTGVSQNPRHKITKRGQNVTFRCDPISEHNRLYWYRQTLGQGPEFLTYFQNEAQLEKSRLLSDRFSAERPKGSFSTLEIQRTEQGDSAMYLCASSPSGNTIYFGEGSWLTVV.

This clone was recorded once. The rearrangement uses TRBV21-1 and TRBJ2-3; TRBD2 is taken as the D call from the table, unchecked against the DNA. TRBV21-1 represents a pseudogene. The CDR3 loop spans 13 amino acids. CDR3 sequence reads: CASSSSSVDTQYF. In nucleotides, the CDR3 is TGTGCCAGCAGCTCCTCGTCTGTGGATACGCAGTATTTT.

This rearrangement joins TRBV11-2 to TRBJ2-7; 7 bases are shared with TRBD2. J lost 7 bases, V lost 5 bases, and 5 bases had no gene match. The CDR3 covers 12 residues. Per the germline V gene, CDR1 is SGHAT and CDR2 is FQNNGV. The CDR3 reads CASSTEAGEQYF. In nucleotides, the CDR3 is TGTGCCAGCAGCACTGAAGCGGGAGAGCAGTACTTC.

This clone was recorded only once. The chain recombines TRBV6-5 with TRBJ1-5; TRBD1 matches 7 bases. CDR3 length equals 15 residues. The junction had 8 bases not matched to a gene; V was cut back by 6 bases and J by 3 bases. Germline loops: CDR1 MNHEY, CDR2 SVGAGI. CDR3 amino acids: CASRPDRVVNQPQHF. The CDR3 DNA follows: TGTGCCAGCAGACCCGACAGGGTAGTCAATCAGCCCCAGCATTTT.

The J gene is TRBJ2-7, the V gene TRBV6-1, with D possibly TRBD1 on 6 matching bases. Germline V lookup: CDR1 MNHNS, CDR2 SASEGT. Trimming took off 6 bases at V and 4 bases at J, with 19 bases between the two ends. There are 15 residues in the CDR3. The CDR3 region is CASRIGQTSGYEQYF. The DNA for the CDR3 is TGTGCCAGCAGGATTGGACAGACCAGTGGGTACGAGCAGTACTTC.

In its sample, this clone was seen once. Here the CDR3 reads CASSMYPQGLSSYEQYF. The CDR3 DNA sequence: TGTGCCAGTAGTATGTACCCCCAGGGTCTCAGCTCCTACGAGCAGTACTTC. The chain is built from TRBV19 and TRBJ2-7, with a weak D call TRBD1 (5 bases). V was shortened by 3 bases and J by 0 bases, with 18 bases between the two germline ends. This CDR3 region has 17 residues. Germline V gene data show CDR1 as LNHDA and CDR2 as SQIVND (reference sequence).

The V and J genes are TRBV5-4 and TRBJ2-7, with TRBD2 matching 7 bases. This CDR3 has 13 amino acids. The junction had 7 bases not matched to a gene; V was cut back by 7 bases and J by 3 bases. Looked up from germline, CDR1 is SGHNT and CDR2 is YYREEE (reference sequence). CDR3 coding DNA: TGTGCCAGCCCGGGGGGACCTGTCTACGAGCAGTACTTC. It yields the protein CASPGGPVYEQYF.

The chain is built from TRBV6-5 and TRBJ1-2; TRBD1 agrees at 8 bases. The CDR3 has 14 amino acids. Germline CDR1 MNHEY, CDR2 SVGAGI. J was trimmed by 8 bases and V by 5 bases; bases with no gene match: 10. CDR3 nucleotide sequence: TGTGCCAGCAGTGACCTCCAGGGGGCAAGGGGCTACACCTTC. Protein sequence: CASSDLQGARGYTF.

This clone was counted once. The CDR3 sequence: CASSIQQGRNTEAFF. DNA for the CDR3: TGTGCCAGTAGTATCCAACAGGGGCGAAACACTGAAGCTTTCTTT. The rearrangement joins TRBV19 to TRBJ1-1; 7 nucleotides align to TRBD1. The CDR3 is made up of 15 amino acids. Per the germline V gene, CDR1 is LNHDA and CDR2 is SQIVND (reference sequence). The V and J ends lost 3 bases and 2 bases, in that order; junction bases with no gene match: 6.

The V and J genes are TRBV5-7 and TRBJ1-5, with TRBD1 as a possible D gene (5 bases). TRBV5-7 carries the ORF label, with uncertain function. V was clipped by 0 bases and J by 6 bases, with 7 bases between them. The CDR3 spans 13 residues. Here the CDR3 DNA reads TGTGCCAGCAGCTTGGAGGGGCTTCAGCCCCAGCATTTT. This gives the protein CASSLEGLQPQHF.

The J gene is TRBJ1-4, the V gene TRBV10-3, with D hard to call. Germline loops: CDR1 ENHRY, CDR2 SYGVKD. The V end was cut by 2 bases, the J end by 0 bases, with 7 bases between. The CDR3 totals 15 residues. CDR3 sequence reads: CAISESSTTNEKLFF. In DNA form, the CDR3 reads TGTGCCATCAGTGAGAGTAGCACAACTAATGAAAAACTGTTTTTT.

The chain employs TRBV28 and TRBJ2-7; TRBD1 aligns across 8 bases. This CDR3 has 16 amino acids. Germline loops: CDR1 MDHEN, CDR2 SYDVKM. V lost 8 bases to trimming and J lost 5 bases; unmatched junction nucleotides: 17. This chain's CDR3 is CASHGQGPTEGNEQYF. The DNA of the CDR3 is TGTGCCAGCCATGGACAGGGCCCAACCGAGGGGAACGAGCAGTACTTC. Full variable domain (missing parts from reference TRBV28 and TRBJ2-7): DVKVTQSSRYLVKRTGEKVFLECVQDMDHENMFWYRQDPGLGLRLIYFSYDVKMKEKGDIPEGYSVSREKKERFSLILESASTNQTSMYLCASHGQGPTEGNEQYFGPGTRLTVT.

This chain joins TRBV15 and TRBJ2-7; 7 nucleotides agree with TRBD2. The ends lost 4 bases at V and 4 bases at J; junction bases unmatched: 4. CDR1 and CDR2 (germline): LNHNV, YYDKDF (reference sequence). The CDR3 is 13 residues long. CDR3 in amino acids: CATSKLAYYEQYF. The CDR3 coding sequence is TGTGCCACCAGCAAACTAGCGTATTACGAGCAGTACTTC.

The rearrangement links TRBV29-1 to TRBJ1-2; D is uncertain. CDR1 is SQVTM, CDR2 ANQGSEA, per germline. This CDR3 region has 14 residues. With 4 bases removed from V and 3 bases from J, the gap between germline ends came to 15 bases. The CDR3: CSVGSSGGDYGYTF. As DNA, the CDR3 is TGCAGCGTTGGATCTTCAGGAGGAGACTATGGCTACACCTTC.

This clone was recorded a few times. V and J are TRBV2 and TRBJ2-7; 10 nucleotides agree with TRBD2. With V trimmed by 6 bases and J by 6 bases, 11 bases remained unmatched. The CDR3 has 15 residues. CDR1 and CDR2 from the germline V gene are SNHLY and FYNNEI. As DNA, the CDR3 is TGTGCCAGCAGGGCGGGACTAGCGACGACCAGCGAGCAGTACTTC. It translates to CASRAGLATTSEQYF.

The chain links TRBV9 to TRBJ2-1; 10 bases are shared with TRBD2. The CDR3 has 19 residues. V shed 0 bases, J shed 4 bases, and the junction held 13 bases outside the gene matches. Germline V lookup: CDR1 SGDLS, CDR2 YYNGEE. The CDR3 sequence: CASSVDPGLAHPLYNEQFF. CDR3 nucleotides: TGTGCCAGCAGCGTAGATCCGGGACTAGCGCACCCATTGTACAATGAGCAGTTCTTC.

V gene TRBV28 combines with J gene TRBJ2-3; D is possibly TRBD1 (6 bases). The length of the CDR3 is 16 residues. The germline V and J ends were trimmed by 6 bases and 0 bases, with 16 bases remaining between them. CDR1 and CDR2 (germline): MDHEN, SYDVKM. DNA of the CDR3: TGTGCCAGCAGGAGCCCCACAGGGTCTAGCACAGATACGCAGTATTTT. This sequence encodes CASRSPTGSSTDTQYF.

The chain uses TRBV10-1 and TRBJ2-7; 8 nucleotides line up with TRBD2. V dropped 2 bases and J dropped 3; count of bases not matched to a gene: 9. This CDR3 comprises 16 residues. Per germline, CDR1 WNHNN and CDR2 SYGVQD (reference sequence). DNA of the CDR3: TGCGCCAGCAGTGAGGGATTAGCGGGACTTAGCTACGAGCAGTACTTC. Protein product: CASSEGLAGLSYEQYF.

The chain recombines TRBV7-2 with TRBJ2-1; no clear D gene. CDR3 length: 15 amino acids. Germline V CDR1 and CDR2: SGHTA, FQGNSA. Deletions cut 1 base from V and 0 bases from J, with 7 bases between. CDR3 sequence (DNA): TGTGCCAGCAGCTTAGTTAGCAGCTCCTACAATGAGCAGTTCTTC. Protein: CASSLVSSSYNEQFF.

The chain combines TRBV28 with TRBJ1-1; 10 bases line up with TRBD1. Germline CDR1 MDHEN, CDR2 SYDVKM. V was pared by 3 bases and J by 1 base, with 5 bases of the junction left unmatched. This CDR3 has 16 amino acids. The CDR3 DNA follows: TGTGCCAGCAGTTTTGGGGACAGGGGCCGGAACACTGAAGCTTTCTTT. Its translation is CASSFGDRGRNTEAFF. The whole variable domain, remainder taken from reference TRBV28 and TRBJ1-1, is DVKVTQSSRYLVKRTGEKVFLECVQDMDHENMFWYRQDPGLGLRLIYFSYDVKMKEKGDIPEGYSVSREKKERFSLILESASTNQTSMYLCASSFGDRGRNTEAFFGQGTRLTVV.

The rearrangement uses TRBV29-1 and TRBJ2-5, with TRBD2 matching 8 bases. The V gene's germline CDR1 is SQVTM and CDR2 ANQGSEA. The CDR3 totals 13 residues. The V gene end was trimmed by 7 bases and the J gene end by 7 bases; junction bases not matched to a gene: 11. CDR3: CSAQSGTSGTQYF. In nucleotides, the CDR3 is TGCAGCGCCCAATCCGGGACTAGTGGGACCCAGTACTTC.

This clone has only a few counts. The J gene is TRBJ2-1, the V gene TRBV19; 8 positions agree with TRBD2. Germline trimming cut 10 bases from V and 5 bases from J; bases unmatched to any gene: 13. The germline gives CDR1 LNHDA, CDR2 SQIVND (reference sequence). The CDR3 is 15 amino acids. The CDR3 is CATAPPLAADNEQFF. The CDR3 DNA reads TGTGCCACCGCGCCCCCACTAGCGGCAGACAATGAGCAGTTCTTC.

V is TRBV10-1 and J is TRBJ2-1; TRBD2 matches 9 bases. The germline CDR1 and CDR2 sequences are WNHNN and SYGVQD (reference sequence). With 0 bases clipped from V and 6 bases from J, the junction kept 6 bases outside the gene matches. CDR3 size: 16 residues. The DNA for the CDR3 is TGCGCCAGCAGTGAGTCGCCTAGCGGGAAACTCAATGAGCAGTTCTTC. Translated: CASSESPSGKLNEQFF.

This clone was observed once. The rearrangement joins TRBV12-5 to TRBJ2-1; 7 bases agree with TRBD1. The V segment lost 0 bases and the J segment 4 bases; nucleotides outside the gene matches: 6. This CDR3 contains 16 residues. CDR1 is LGHNT, CDR2 FRNRAP, per germline. The CDR3 DNA reads TGTGCTAGTGGTTTGGTACTAGGGACAGCGTACAATGAGCAGTTCTTC. Protein: CASGLVLGTAYNEQFF.

The V gene is TRBV4-1, the J gene TRBJ2-7; no clear D gene. The V gene lost 6 bases and the J gene lost 4 bases, with 22 bases spanning the gap. The CDR3 loop spans 16 amino acids. Germline CDR1 is MGHRA and CDR2 is YSYEKL. Here the CDR3 DNA reads TGCGCCAGCAGGGGTCCGTACTCCTCGGTGCGGTACGAGCAGTACTTC. It encodes CASRGPYSSVRYEQYF.

This rearrangement joins TRBV15 to TRBJ2-3; 7 positions agree with TRBD2. The J segment lost 6 bases and the V segment lost 3 bases, leaving 12 bases of the junction unmatched. CDR1 and CDR2 (germline): LNHNV, YYDKDF (reference sequence). The CDR3 runs to 16 residues. This CDR3 reads CATSRGSGGRHDTQYF. The CDR3 bases are TGTGCCACCAGCAGGGGGTCGGGAGGTCGGCATGATACGCAGTATTTT.

J is TRBJ2-1 and V is TRBV6-4; D gene uncertain. The CDR3 consists of 16 residues. From germline, CDR1 is MRHNA and CDR2 SNTAGT. V was clipped by 1 base and J by 6 bases, with 16 bases between them. CDR3 sequence reads: CASSDLTSRPINEQFF. The CDR3 nucleotides are TGTGCCAGCAGTGACTTGACTTCCCGACCCATCAATGAGCAGTTCTTC.

CDR3 coding DNA: TGTGCCAGCAGCCTACACACTAGCGGTGCCTACGAGCAGTACTTC. Translation gives CASSLHTSGAYEQYF. The chain combines TRBV2 with TRBJ2-7; TRBD2 agrees at 8 bases. The CDR3 is 15 residues long. The germline V gene has CDR1 SNHLY and CDR2 FYNNEI. V shed 6 bases and J 2 bases; nucleotides not matched to a gene: 9. The variable domain in full, completed from reference TRBV2 and TRBJ2-7, reads EPEVTQTPSHQVTQMGQEVILRCVPISNHLYFYWYRQILGQKVEFLVSFYNNEISEKSEIFDDQFSVERPDGSNFTLKIRSTKLEDSAMYFCASSLHTSGAYEQYFGPGTRLTVT.

This chain joins TRBV9 and TRBJ1-3, with TRBD1 matching 12 bases. Germline values: CDR1 SGDLS, CDR2 YYNGEE. With V trimmed by 0 bases and J by 0 bases, 7 bases remained unmatched. The length of the CDR3 is 19 residues. Here the CDR3 reads CASSVVPGTGGASGNTIYF. CDR3 nucleotides: TGTGCCAGCAGCGTAGTCCCTGGGACAGGGGGCGCCTCTGGAAACACCATATATTTT.

The V and J genes are TRBV7-9 and TRBJ2-7; 7 nucleotides line up with TRBD1. The trim removed 11 bases at V and 5 bases at J, leaving 12 bases unmatched. Per the germline V gene, CDR1 is SEHNR and CDR2 is FQNEAQ (reference sequence). The CDR3 runs 13 residues. DNA of the CDR3: TGTGCCTTGAGGGGGCGGAGGCGCGACGAGCAGTACTTC. Translated, it gives CALRGRRRDEQYF. The whole variable domain, filled in from reference TRBV7-9 and TRBJ2-7, reads DTGVSQNPRHKITKRGQNVTFRCDPISEHNRLYWYRQTLGQGPEFLTYFQNEAQLEKSRLLSDRFSAERPKGSFSTLEIQRTEQGDSAMYLCALRGRRRDEQYFGPGTRLTVT.

The rearrangement uses TRBV10-3 and TRBJ2-7, with 11 bases identical to TRBD1. With 6 bases clipped from V and 5 bases from J, the junction kept 9 bases outside the gene matches. CDR1 ENHRY and CDR2 SYGVKD come from the germline V gene. The CDR3 sequence is 15 residues long. The CDR3 coding sequence is TGTGCCATCAGGAGCCGGGACAGGGGGGATGACGAGCAGTACTTC. Protein sequence: CAIRSRDRGDDEQYF.